Listed here is a single TCR beta chain. What this receptor recognizes is not known. No quality values exist for individual bases; no much larger clone is one base distant. This specimen belongs to a study of blood T cell repertoires in COVID-19 (dated by TCRdb to 2018 to 2020). Turning to the overall study: Samples from collaborators originated in the United States, Italy and Spain and spanned both the acute and convalescent phases of COVID-19. Where available, HLA class I and class II types were obtained from metadata supplied by the sample provider rather than from assay-based typing. The sample metadata nearly always contained a de-identified subject ID, COVID-19 status, age in years and sex. The samples were drawn from two sources: the first 160 participants of the ongoing ImmuneRACE study, and over 1,000 subjects contributed by 6 global collaborators. Deeply sampled blood TCRbeta repertoires from subjects exposed to, actively infected with, or recovered from COVID-19 were included in the dataset. The prospective study material was composed of cDNA or gDNA derived from T cells, B-cell-depleted T cells, or PBMCs. A freely available public database, intended as a resource for researchers studying the immune response to SARS-CoV-2, is where the repertoires were released. General study outcomes and caveats: The quantity of clinical and demographic metadata differed by source and by participant and was supplied without curation.

V is pruned by 2 bases and J by 6 bases, leaving 3 bases of the junction without a gene match. According to the germline V gene, CDR1 reads KGHSH and CDR2 reads LQKENI. The CDR3, from cysteine to phenylalanine, totals 15 residues. Only the CDR3 DNA stays, 45 bases, in frame from base 1. Whole blood was collected in K2EDTA tubes by collaborating institutions according to the institutions' own protocols. For TCRbeta analysis, collaborator samples were shipped as frozen whole blood, as isolated PBMCs, or as DNA extracted from either sample type. TCRbeta CDR3 regions were amplified from genomic DNA using the immunoSEQ Assay, a bias-controlled multiplex PCR. Under the source paper's analysis protocol: Within the assay, amplification of reference gene primers was used to estimate how many nucleated cells each sample contained. To quantify the absolute abundance of each unique TCRbeta CDR3 rearrangement, sequence reads were collapsed and filtered. Productive Simpson clonality was computed per sample as the square root of Simpson's diversity index over productive rearrangements. The source is immuneACCESS, and TCRdb retained only in-frame sequences with V and J called. Part of the clones is not carried over; for the studies checked, unresolved V genes explain less than half of this, and the remainder is unexplained. The DNA gave D and trimming, while V, J and clone size come from that table. The sample table lists 23,000 or so clones, roughly 76% of them with a count of one. About three fifths of the sample rests with the top ten.

This receptor chain uses TRBV18 and TRBJ2-2, with 10 bases matching TRBD2. The sequencing input was peripheral blood. This receptor was obtained from an elderly woman with acute or convalescent COVID-19. The sequence in DNA is TGTGCCAGCTCACCAAGCGGGAGGGAACCCGGGGAGCTGTTTTTT. Its protein reads: CASSPSGREPGELFF.